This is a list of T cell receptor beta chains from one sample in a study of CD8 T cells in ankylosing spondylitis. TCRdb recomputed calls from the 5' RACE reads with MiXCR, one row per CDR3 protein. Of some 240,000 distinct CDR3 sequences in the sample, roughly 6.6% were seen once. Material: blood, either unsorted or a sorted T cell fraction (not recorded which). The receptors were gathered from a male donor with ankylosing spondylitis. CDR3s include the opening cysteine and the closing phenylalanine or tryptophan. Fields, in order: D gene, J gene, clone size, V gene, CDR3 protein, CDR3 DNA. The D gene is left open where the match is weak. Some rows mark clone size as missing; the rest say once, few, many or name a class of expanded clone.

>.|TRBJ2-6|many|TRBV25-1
CASSRAPELSGANVLTF
TGTGCCAGCAGCCGGGCCCCAGAACTTTCTGGGGCCAACGTCCTGACTTTC
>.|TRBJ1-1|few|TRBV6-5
CASSYLKGQNTEAFF
TGTGCCAGCAGTTACCTGAAGGGACAGAACACTGAAGCTTTCTTT
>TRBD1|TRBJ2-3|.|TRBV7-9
CASSPGTGKRTDTQYF
TGTGCCAGCAGCCCCGGGACAGGGAAGCGCACAGATACGCAGTATTTT
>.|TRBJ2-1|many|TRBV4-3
CASSQDLKRPNEQFF
TGCGCCAGCAGCCAAGATCTTAAGCGTCCCAATGAGCAGTTCTTC
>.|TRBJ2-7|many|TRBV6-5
CASSYRVHAYEQYF
TGTGCCAGCAGTTACCGGGTCCACGCCTACGAGCAGTACTTC
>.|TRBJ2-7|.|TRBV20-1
CSASLADSSYEQYF
TGCAGTGCTAGCTTAGCGGATAGCTCCTACGAGCAGTACTTC
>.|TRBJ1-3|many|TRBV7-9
CASSGAGEDGNTIYF
TGTGCCAGCAGCGGGGCAGGGGAAGATGGAAACACCATATATTTT
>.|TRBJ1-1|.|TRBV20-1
CSARLRGAVAEAFF
TGCAGTGCCCGACTACGGGGGGCGGTCGCTGAAGCTTTCTTT
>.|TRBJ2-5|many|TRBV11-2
CASSLIPGHGRETQYF
TGTGCCAGCAGCTTGATTCCGGGACACGGAAGGGAGACCCAGTACTTC
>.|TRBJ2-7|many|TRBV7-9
CASSLAGAYEQYF
TGTGCTAGCAGCTTAGCAGGGGCCTACGAGCAGTACTTC
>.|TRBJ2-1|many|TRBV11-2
CASSPQGALLSGINEQFF
TGTGCCAGCAGCCCCCAGGGGGCCCTACTTAGCGGGATCAATGAGCAGTTCTTC
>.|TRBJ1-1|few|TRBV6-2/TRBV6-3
CASSSPGAGLMNTEAFF
TGTGCCAGCAGCTCTCCAGGGGCGGGGCTGATGAACACTGAAGCTTTCTTT
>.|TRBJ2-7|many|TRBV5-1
CASSLGTVSYEQYF
TGCGCCAGCAGCTTGGGGACAGTGTCCTACGAGCAGTACTTC
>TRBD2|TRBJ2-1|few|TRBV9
CASSVGGKASGAPGQFF
TGTGCCAGCAGCGTCGGGGGAAAGGCTAGCGGGGCTCCTGGGCAGTTCTTC
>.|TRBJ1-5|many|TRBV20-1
CSARFFENRNQPQHF
TGCAGTGCTAGGTTTTTCGAAAACCGCAATCAGCCCCAGCATTTT
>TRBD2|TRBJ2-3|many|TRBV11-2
CASSLTARASGTTDTQYF
TGTGCCAGCAGCCTGACAGCCAGGGCTAGCGGGACCACAGATACGCAGTATTTT
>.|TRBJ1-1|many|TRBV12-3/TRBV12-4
CASSHLTAQSFF
TGTGCCAGCAGCCACTTGACAGCGCAATCTTTCTTT
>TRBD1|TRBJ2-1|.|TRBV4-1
CASRQGPGQGHNEQFF
TGCGCCAGCAGGCAGGGACCGGGACAGGGTCACAATGAGCAGTTCTTC
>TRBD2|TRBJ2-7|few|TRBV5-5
CASSFSGGYYEQYF
TGTGCCAGCAGTTTTAGCGGGGGGTACTACGAGCAGTACTTC
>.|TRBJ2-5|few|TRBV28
CASTQTRLGPVSQYF
TGTGCCAGCACCCAGACAAGACTCGGACCGGTCTCCCAGTACTTC
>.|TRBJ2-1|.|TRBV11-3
CASSARPGNEQFF
TGTGCCAGCAGCGCTCGCCCCGGCAATGAGCAGTTCTTC
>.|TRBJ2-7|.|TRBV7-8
CASRLASDSYEQYF
TGTGCCAGCAGATTAGCGTCCGACAGCTACGAGCAGTACTTC
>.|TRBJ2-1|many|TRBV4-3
CASSQDLEAEEYNEQFF
TGCGCCAGCAGCCAAGATCTAGAAGCGGAGGAGTACAATGAGCAGTTCTTC
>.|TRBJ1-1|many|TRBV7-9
CASSRPGARTNTEAFF
TGTGCCAGCAGCCGACCTGGGGCCAGAACTAACACTGAAGCTTTCTTT
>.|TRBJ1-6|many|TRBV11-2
CASSLGIANSPLHF
TGTGCCAGCAGCTTAGGCATAGCAAATTCACCCCTCCACTTT
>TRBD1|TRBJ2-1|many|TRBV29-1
CSAIGTGEYNEQFF
TGCAGCGCTATTGGGACAGGGGAGTACAATGAGCAGTTCTTC
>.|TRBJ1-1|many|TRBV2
CASSEAGGDTEAFF
TGTGCCAGCAGTGAAGCGGGAGGTGACACTGAAGCTTTCTTT
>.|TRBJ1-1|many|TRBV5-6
CASSGPGPMNTEAFF
TGTGCCAGCAGCGGACCGGGACCTATGAACACTGAAGCTTTCTTT
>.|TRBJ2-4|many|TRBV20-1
CSAIGDGAPKNIQYF
TGCAGTGCTATCGGGGACGGGGCCCCCAAAAACATTCAGTACTTC
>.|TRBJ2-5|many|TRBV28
CASSLGEVRETQYF
TGTGCCAGCAGTTTAGGAGAGGTTCGGGAGACCCAGTACTTC
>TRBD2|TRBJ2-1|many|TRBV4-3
CASSQGTSVGVSEQFF
TGCGCCAGCAGCCAAGGGACTAGCGTGGGTGTTAGTGAGCAGTTCTTC
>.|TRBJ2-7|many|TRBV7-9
CASITSGAYEQYF
TGTGCCAGCATCACGTCCGGGGCCTACGAGCAGTACTTC
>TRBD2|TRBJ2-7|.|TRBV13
CASSPSGRAYEQYF
TGTGCCAGCAGCCCGTCCGGGAGGGCATACGAGCAGTACTTC
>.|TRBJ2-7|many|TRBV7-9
CASSLVGQKDEQYF
TGTGCCAGCAGCTTAGTAGGCCAGAAAGACGAGCAGTACTTC
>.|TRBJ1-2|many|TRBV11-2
CASIGPGRGYGYTF
TGTGCCAGCATCGGACCGGGACGGGGCTATGGCTACACCTTC
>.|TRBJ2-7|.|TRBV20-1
CSARDGWEASYEQYF
TGCAGTGCTAGAGACGGGTGGGAGGCCTCCTACGAGCAGTACTTC
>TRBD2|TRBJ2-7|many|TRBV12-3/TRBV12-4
CASSPGLAGLDEQYF
TGTGCCAGCAGCCCGGGACTAGCGGGTTTAGACGAGCAGTACTTC
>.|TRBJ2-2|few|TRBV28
CASLRQGGTGELFF
TGTGCCAGCCTGCGGCAGGGTGGCACCGGGGAGCTGTTTTTT
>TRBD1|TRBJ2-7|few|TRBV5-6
CASSLKPNRGLYEQYF
TGTGCCAGCAGCTTGAAGCCAAACAGGGGGCTTTACGAGCAGTACTTC
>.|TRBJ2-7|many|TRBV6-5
CASSYSEGPEQYF
TGTGCCAGCAGTTACTCCGAGGGGCCCGAGCAGTACTTC
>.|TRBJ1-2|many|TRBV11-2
CASSLDGAGNGYTF
TGTGCCAGCAGCTTAGATGGGGCGGGGAATGGCTACACCTTC
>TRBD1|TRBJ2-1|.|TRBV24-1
CATSVGDSSYNEQFF
TGTGCCACCAGTGTTGGGGACAGCTCCTACAATGAGCAGTTCTTC
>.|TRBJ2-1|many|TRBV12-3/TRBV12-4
CASSPNSGNEQFF
TGTGCCAGCAGCCCCAACAGTGGCAATGAGCAGTTCTTC
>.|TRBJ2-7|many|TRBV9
CASSPQTGPSYEQYF
TGTGCCAGCAGCCCTCAGACAGGACCCTCCTACGAGCAGTACTTC
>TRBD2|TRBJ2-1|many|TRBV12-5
CASGFGLAGGEQFF
TGTGCTAGTGGTTTTGGACTAGCGGGGGGTGAGCAGTTCTTC
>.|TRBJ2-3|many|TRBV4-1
CASSQGQVWGTDTQYF
TGCGCCAGCAGCCAAGGCCAAGTGTGGGGCACAGATACGCAGTATTTT
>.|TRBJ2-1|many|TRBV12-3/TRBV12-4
CASSGAGLYNEQFF
TGTGCCAGCAGTGGGGCAGGACTCTACAATGAGCAGTTCTTC
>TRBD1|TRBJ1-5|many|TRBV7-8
CASSHRGPGWPQHF
TGTGCCAGCAGCCACAGGGGACCGGGTTGGCCCCAGCATTTT
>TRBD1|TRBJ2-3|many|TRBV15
CATSRDLQGRDRDTQYF
TGTGCCACCAGCAGAGATTTACAGGGGCGAGATCGCGATACGCAGTATTTT
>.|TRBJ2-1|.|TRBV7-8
CASSLNRAYNEQFF
TGTGCCAGCAGCTTAAACAGGGCGTACAATGAGCAGTTCTTC
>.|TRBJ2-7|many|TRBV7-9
CASSRRQVGRPEQYF
TGTGCCAGCAGCCGTCGACAGGTTGGTCGACCCGAGCAGTACTTC
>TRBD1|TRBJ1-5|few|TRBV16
CASSQSRRGPDQPQHF
TGTGCCAGCAGCCAATCGAGAAGGGGGCCGGATCAGCCCCAGCATTTT
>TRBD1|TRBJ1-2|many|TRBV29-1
CSGRGLYGYTF
TGCAGCGGCAGGGGGCTCTATGGCTACACCTTC
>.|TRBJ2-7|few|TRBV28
CASSLMTYEQYF
TGTGCCAGCAGCCTGATGACCTACGAGCAGTACTTC
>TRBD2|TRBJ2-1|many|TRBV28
CASSFLLAGPYNEQFF
TGTGCCAGCAGTTTTCTACTAGCGGGACCCTACAATGAGCAGTTCTTC
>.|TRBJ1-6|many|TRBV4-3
CASSQAHTGLIDNSPLHF
TGCGCCAGCAGCCAAGCCCACACGGGTCTTATAGATAATTCACCCCTCCACTTT